The source of this T cell receptor beta chain is a study of CD8+ T cells in alopecia areata. Study information: After 6 to 18 months of tofacitinib, follow-up continued 6 months off drug. General study points: Researchers reported that TCR sharing among patients proved less clear than in mice, possibly HLA-linked. Elevated clonality characterized lesional scalp relative to normal scalp, particularly in alopecia totalis/universalis.

RNA extraction and reverse transcription yielded cDNA as sequencing template. This table comes from immunoSEQ multiplex PCR, and its TCRdb copy is limited to in-frame clones, with some not included. The sample has more than 150,000 clones, 50% to 70% seen once. Germline-derived CDR1 and CDR2 are SGHRS and YFSETQ. The CDR3 loop spans 16 amino acids. V was trimmed by 0 bases and J by 7 bases, leaving 14 bases between them. A remark on this clone: As yet, its antigen is unknown.

Alopecia areata patients gave lesional scalp punch biopsies and peripheral blood samples. The receptor was isolated from a human donor with alopecia areata. The sequences come from CD4+ T cells sorted from blood, collected at week 0. The genes are TRBV5-1 and TRBJ1-6; no reliable D call. As DNA, the CDR3 is TGCGCCAGCAGCTTGGGGGATACCGACTCGAATTCACCCCTCCACTTT. Translated, it gives CASSLGDTDSNSPLHF.